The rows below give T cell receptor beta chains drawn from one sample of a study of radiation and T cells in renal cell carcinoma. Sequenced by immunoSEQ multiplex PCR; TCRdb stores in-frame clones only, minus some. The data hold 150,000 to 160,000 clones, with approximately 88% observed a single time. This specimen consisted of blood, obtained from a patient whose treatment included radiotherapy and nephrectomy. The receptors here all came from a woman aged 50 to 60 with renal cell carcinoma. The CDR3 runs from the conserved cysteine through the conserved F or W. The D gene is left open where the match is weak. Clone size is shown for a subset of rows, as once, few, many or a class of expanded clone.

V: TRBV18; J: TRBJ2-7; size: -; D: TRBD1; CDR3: CASSRKGAGSYEQYF; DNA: TGTGCCAGCTCCCGGAAGGGGGCGGGTTCCTACGAGCAGTACTTC
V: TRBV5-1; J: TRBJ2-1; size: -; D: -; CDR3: CASSLDANEQFF; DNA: TGCGCCAGCAGCTTGGATGCCAATGAGCAGTTCTTC
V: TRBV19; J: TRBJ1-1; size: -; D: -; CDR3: CASSIVSRAFF; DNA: TGTGCCAGTAGTATAGTCAGTCGAGCTTTCTTT
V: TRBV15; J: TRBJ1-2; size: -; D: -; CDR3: CATSRDRPPGYGYTF; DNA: TGTGCCACCAGCAGAGATAGGCCCCCGGGGTACGGCTACACCTTC
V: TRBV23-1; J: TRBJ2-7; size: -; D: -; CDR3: CASSQDPPSPHMYEQYF; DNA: TGCGCCAGCAGTCAAGACCCTCCGTCCCCGCATATGTACGAGCAGTACTTC
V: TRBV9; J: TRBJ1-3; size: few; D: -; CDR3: CASSGDEKNTIYF; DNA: TGTGCCAGCAGCGGGGACGAAAAAAACACCATATATTTT
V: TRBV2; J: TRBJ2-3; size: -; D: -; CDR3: CASSDLTADTQYF; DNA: TGTGCCAGCAGTGATTTGACAGCAGATACGCAGTATTTT
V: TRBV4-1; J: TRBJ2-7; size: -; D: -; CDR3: CASSQATGPYEQYF; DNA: TGCGCCAGCAGCCAAGCTACAGGGCCCTACGAGCAGTACTTC
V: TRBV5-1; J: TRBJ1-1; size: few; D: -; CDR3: CASSLEGGFTLNTEAFF; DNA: TGCGCCAGCAGCTTGGAGGGGGGGTTCACCCTGAACACTGAAGCTTTCTTT
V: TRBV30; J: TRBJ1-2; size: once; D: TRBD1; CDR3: CAWTRVTGDGYTF; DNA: TGTGCCTGGACCAGAGTTACAGGGGATGGCTACACCTTC
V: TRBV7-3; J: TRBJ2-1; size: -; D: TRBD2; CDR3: CASSRTGTSNEQFF; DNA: TGTGCCAGCAGCCGTACCGGGACTAGCAATGAGCAGTTCTTC
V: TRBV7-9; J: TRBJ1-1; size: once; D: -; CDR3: CASSYLGAEAFF; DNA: TGTGCCAGCAGCTACCTGGGGGCTGAAGCTTTCTTT
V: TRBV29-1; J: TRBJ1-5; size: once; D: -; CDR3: CSVVDGGLYSNQPQHF; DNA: TGCAGCGTTGTGGACGGGGGTCTCTATAGCAATCAGCCCCAGCATTTT
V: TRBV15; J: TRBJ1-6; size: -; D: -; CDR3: CATSRGRGAHGINSPLHF; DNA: TGTGCCACCAGCAGAGGCAGGGGAGCTCACGGAATAAATTCACCCCTCCACTTT
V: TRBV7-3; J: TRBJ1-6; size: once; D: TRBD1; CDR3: CASSLRQGGAPLHF; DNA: TGTGCCAGCAGCCTACGACAGGGTGGGGCACCCCTCCACTTT
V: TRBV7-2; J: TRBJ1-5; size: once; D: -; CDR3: CASSLARHSNQPQHF; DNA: TGTGCCAGCAGCTTAGCTCGGCATAGCAATCAGCCCCAGCATTTT
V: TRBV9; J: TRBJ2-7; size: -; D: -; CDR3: CASSTRGDYEQYF; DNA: TGTGCCAGCAGCACCCGCGGGGACTACGAGCAGTACTTC
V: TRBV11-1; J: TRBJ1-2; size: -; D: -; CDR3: CASSLEGKANYGYTF; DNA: TGTGCCAGCAGCTTAGAAGGGAAAGCTAACTATGGCTACACCTTC
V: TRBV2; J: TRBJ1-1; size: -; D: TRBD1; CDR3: CARQGGGTEAFF; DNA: TGTGCCAGACAGGGGGGGGGCACTGAAGCTTTCTTT
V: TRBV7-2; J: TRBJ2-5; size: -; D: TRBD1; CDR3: CASSKGQLKETQYF; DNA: TGTGCCAGCAGCAAGGGACAGCTAAAAGAGACCCAGTACTTC
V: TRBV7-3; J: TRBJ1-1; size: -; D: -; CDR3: CASSLKVGGEAFF; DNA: TGTGCCAGCAGCTTAAAGGTCGGGGGTGAAGCTTTCTTT
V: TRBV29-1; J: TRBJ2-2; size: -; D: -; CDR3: CSVAESAGELFF; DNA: TGCAGCGTTGCGGAGAGTGCCGGGGAGCTGTTTTTT
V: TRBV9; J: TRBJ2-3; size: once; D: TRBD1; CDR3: CASSTPRDRGGDTQYF; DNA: TGTGCCAGCAGCACACCCCGGGACAGGGGTGGAGATACGCAGTATTTT
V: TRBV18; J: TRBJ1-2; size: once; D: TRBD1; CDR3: CASSQGANYGYTF; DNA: TGTGCCAGCTCACAGGGGGCGAACTATGGCTACACCTTC
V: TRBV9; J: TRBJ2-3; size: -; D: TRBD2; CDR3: CASSVGLAGVPDTQYF; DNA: TGTGCCAGCAGCGTAGGGTTAGCGGGGGTGCCAGATACGCAGTATTTT
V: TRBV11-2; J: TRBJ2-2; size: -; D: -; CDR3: CASSLLGKGTGELFF; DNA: TGTGCCAGCAGCTTACTGGGAAAGGGCACCGGGGAGCTGTTTTTT
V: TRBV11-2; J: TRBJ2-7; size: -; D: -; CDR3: CASSLYPGAFYEQYF; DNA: TGTGCCAGCAGCTTATACCCCGGGGCGTTCTACGAGCAGTACTTC